This TCR beta chain is from a study of cytomegalovirus exposure and HLA in healthy donors. Overall study findings and caveats: In vitro checks showed that a few CMV-associated chains really do target CMV antigens. Reports showed the classifier diagnosing cytomegalovirus status with high specificity and sensitivity.

Sequencing used immunoSEQ multiplex PCR; TCRdb keeps in-frame clones, though not all of them. The sample has around 63,000 clones, 90% to 96% seen once. CDR3 size: 12 residues. Germline-derived CDR1 and CDR2 are LNHDA and SQIVND (reference sequence). Trimming took 3 bases from V and 0 from J, leaving 2 bases between them. As to this clone: Antigen specificity is unknown.

Sequences were obtained from PBMCs. The rearrangement joins TRBV19 to TRBJ1-1; no definite D call. The TCR originated in a woman aged 18 to 35 in good health and CMV-seronegative. CDR3 bases: TGTGCCAGTAGTATCTTGAACACTGAAGCTTTCTTT. Protein product: CASSILNTEAFF. Combining the CDR3 with reference TRBV19 and TRBJ1-1 gives the whole variable domain DGGITQSPKYLFRKEGQNVTLSCEQNLNHDAMYWYRQDPGQGLRLIYYSQIVNDFQKGDIAEGYSVSREKKESFPLTVTSAQKNPTAFYLCASSILNTEAFFGQGTRLTVV.